The present entry profiles one T cell receptor (beta chain) with its context. Its antigen is still unknown. No much larger clonotype is one base removed from it; base qualities were not supplied. This sample was taken from a study of blood T cell repertoires in COVID-19 (dated by TCRdb to about 2020). A note on the overall study: Samples from collaborators originated in the United States, Italy and Spain and spanned both the acute and convalescent phases of COVID-19. The material from the prospective study consisted of cDNA or gDNA derived from T cells, B-cell-depleted T cells, or PBMCs. Subjects who had been exposed to COVID-19, were actively infected with it, or had recovered from it provided the deeply sampled blood TCRbeta repertoires that made up the dataset. The repertoires were released in a freely available public database intended as a resource for research on the immune response to SARS-CoV-2. The samples were drawn from two sources: the first 160 participants of the ongoing ImmuneRACE study, and 1,200 or so subjects contributed by 6 global collaborators. Nearly every sample came with metadata listing a de-identified subject ID, COVID-19 status, age in years and sex. Where available, HLA class I and class II types were obtained from metadata supplied by the sample provider rather than from assay-based typing. What the study reported, not specific to this receptor: Clinical and demographic metadata were provided uncurated, with the amount varying by source and participant.

Cut back by 5 bases and 4 bases, the V and J ends lie 11 bases apart. CDR1 SEHNR and CDR2 FQNEAQ were looked up in the germline V gene (reference sequence). The cysteine opens and the phenylalanine closes a CDR3 of 13 amino acids. CDR3 DNA is the only sequence kept; it has 39 bases, read in frame from the first base. Collaborating institutions collected whole blood in K2EDTA tubes following their own protocols. For TCRbeta analysis, collaborators shipped samples as frozen whole blood, isolated PBMCs, or DNA extracted from either of those sample types. TCRbeta CDR3 regions were amplified from genomic DNA using the immunoSEQ Assay, a bias-controlled multiplex PCR. On the study's bioinformatics: Nucleated cell counts per sample were estimated from amplification of reference gene primers within the assay. To quantify the absolute abundance of each unique TCRbeta CDR3 rearrangement, sequence reads were collapsed and filtered. For each sample, productive Simpson clonality was calculated as the square root of Simpson's diversity index across productive rearrangements. As stored in TCRdb, this immuneACCESS dataset retains in-frame rearrangements with V and J assigned. A fraction of the clones does not appear; measured against another copy, unresolved V genes explain less than half of the discrepancy, and the remainder lacks a known reason. D and trimming come from the DNA, and the V and J calls and clone size come from that table. In all, the sample holds approximately 67,000 clones, and approximately 90% of those were seen once. The ten most abundant clones make up about 5% of the sample.

The sequenced sample consisted of peripheral blood. The chain joins TRBV7-9 to TRBJ2-5; possibly the D gene is TRBD1, per 5 matching bases. This receptor was identified in a woman aged 55-75 years with active COVID-19. The CDR3 in this case is CASSQGVGETQYF. The DNA sequence reads TGTGCCAGCAGCCAAGGGGTAGGAGAGACCCAGTACTTC. Supplemented by the reference TRBV7-9 and TRBJ2-5 proteins around the CDR3, the complete variable domain is DTGVSQNPRHKITKRGQNVTFRCDPISEHNRLYWYRQTLGQGPEFLTYFQNEAQLEKSRLLSDRFSAERPKGSFSTLEIQRTEQGDSAMYLCASSQGVGETQYFGPGTRLLVL.